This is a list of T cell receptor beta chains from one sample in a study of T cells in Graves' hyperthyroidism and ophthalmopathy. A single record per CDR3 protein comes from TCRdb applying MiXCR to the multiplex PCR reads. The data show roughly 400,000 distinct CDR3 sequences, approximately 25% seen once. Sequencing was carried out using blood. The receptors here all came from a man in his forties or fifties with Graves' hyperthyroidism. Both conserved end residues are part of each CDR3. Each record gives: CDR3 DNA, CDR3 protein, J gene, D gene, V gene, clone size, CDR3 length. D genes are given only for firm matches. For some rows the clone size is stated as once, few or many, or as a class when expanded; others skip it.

DNA: TGCGCCAGCAGCCAAGAGGCCAGAGGAGCTTTCTTT; CDR3: CASSQEARGAFF; J: TRBJ1-1; D: .; V: TRBV4-1; size: many; length: 12
DNA: TGTGCCAGCAGCCTTAAACTAGCGGGAGGGTCACTAGATACGCAGTATTTT; CDR3: CASSLKLAGGSLDTQYF; J: TRBJ2-3; D: TRBD2; V: TRBV13; size: few; length: 17
DNA: TGTGCCAGCAGCTTGGGGTCATCTGGCGAGACCCAGTACTTC; CDR3: CASSLGSSGETQYF; J: TRBJ2-5; D: .; V: TRBV5-5; size: few; length: 14
DNA: TGTGCCACCTCCTTATCCACCGGGGAGCTGTTTTTT; CDR3: CATSLSTGELFF; J: TRBJ2-2; D: .; V: TRBV28; size: .; length: 12
DNA: TGTGCCAGCAGCCAAACTCGACAGGCAGGGCTTGGCTACACCTTC; CDR3: CASSQTRQAGLGYTF; J: TRBJ1-2; D: .; V: TRBV3-1; size: few; length: 15
DNA: TGTGCCAGCAGCCCCCATGGAAAGGGTCTAGCGGGAGCAAATGAGCAGTTCTTC; CDR3: CASSPHGKGLAGANEQFF; J: TRBJ2-1; D: TRBD2; V: TRBV14; size: .; length: 18
DNA: TGTGCCAGCAGTTGGGCGTTTAATCAGCCCCAGCATTTT; CDR3: CASSWAFNQPQHF; J: TRBJ1-5; D: .; V: TRBV6-1; size: few; length: 13
DNA: TGTGCCAGTAGTTCAACGGGACAAACAACGGCTTTCTTT; CDR3: CASSSTGQTTAFF; J: TRBJ1-1; D: .; V: TRBV19; size: .; length: 13
DNA: TGTGCCATCAGGGGGACAGGTCAAGAGACCCAGTACTTC; CDR3: CAIRGTGQETQYF; J: TRBJ2-5; D: TRBD1; V: TRBV2; size: .; length: 13
DNA: TGTGCCAGTAGTATAGGAGGCAGGGAGACCCAGTACTTC; CDR3: CASSIGGRETQYF; J: TRBJ2-5; D: .; V: TRBV19; size: .; length: 13
DNA: TGTGCCAGCAAAACCGGGACAGGGGTACCCGCCTACGAGCAGTACTTC; CDR3: CASKTGTGVPAYEQYF; J: TRBJ2-7; D: TRBD1; V: TRBV2; size: .; length: 16
DNA: TGTGCCAGCAGCCCTGAAGGGGGAATAGAATACGAGCAGTACTTC; CDR3: CASSPEGGIEYEQYF; J: TRBJ2-7; D: .; V: TRBV11-2; size: .; length: 15
DNA: TGTGCCAGCAGTCGACTTCAGGTGAGCCTGGATCAGCCCCAGCATTTT; CDR3: CASSRLQVSLDQPQHF; J: TRBJ1-5; D: .; V: TRBV6-1; size: many; length: 16
DNA: TGTGCCAGCAGTTTAACAGGGGTGGTAGCCAAAAACATTCAGTACTTC; CDR3: CASSLTGVVAKNIQYF; J: TRBJ2-4; D: TRBD1; V: TRBV28; size: few; length: 16
DNA: TGTGCCAGCAGTTATGGGGACAGTTCCTACAATGAGCAGTTCTTC; CDR3: CASSYGDSSYNEQFF; J: TRBJ2-1; D: TRBD1; V: TRBV6-5; size: few; length: 15
DNA: TGCGCCAGCAGCTTGGCCGGCGGGATAGCCCCAGATACGCAGTATTTT; CDR3: CASSLAGGIAPDTQYF; J: TRBJ2-3; D: .; V: TRBV5-1; size: .; length: 16
DNA: TGTGCCAGCAGCCAAGATAGGTATAGGGGGTACTATGGCTACACCTTC; CDR3: CASSQDRYRGYYGYTF; J: TRBJ1-2; D: .; V: TRBV4-2; size: .; length: 16
DNA: TGTGCCAGCAGCTTACGCCGCGAGCAGTACTTC; CDR3: CASSLRREQYF; J: TRBJ2-7; D: .; V: TRBV11-2; size: .; length: 11
DNA: TGTGCCAGCAGCCAAGATGTGGCTGCCTCCTACGAGCAGTACTTC; CDR3: CASSQDVAASYEQYF; J: TRBJ2-7; D: .; V: TRBV4-2; size: few; length: 15
DNA: TGTGCCAACCCACAGGGGCACTACTATGGCTACACCTTC; CDR3: CANPQGHYYGYTF; J: TRBJ1-2; D: TRBD1; V: TRBV27; size: .; length: 13
DNA: TGTGCCAGCAGCCAAGACTTTCAAGGAGTAGCGCAGACCTACGAGCAGTACTTC; CDR3: CASSQDFQGVAQTYEQYF; J: TRBJ2-7; D: .; V: TRBV3-1; size: .; length: 18
DNA: TGCAGCGTTGATGGGACAGGGGCCGGGGAGCTGTTTTTT; CDR3: CSVDGTGAGELFF; J: TRBJ2-2; D: TRBD1; V: TRBV29-1; size: .; length: 13
DNA: TGTGCCAGCAGCCCAGGTCAGTTGGAGACCCAGTACTTC; CDR3: CASSPGQLETQYF; J: TRBJ2-5; D: .; V: TRBV7-9; size: few; length: 13
DNA: TGTGCCAGCAGTTTTGGGACATTCAGCCAGCATTTT; CDR3: CASSFGTFSQHF; J: TRBJ1-5; D: .; V: TRBV12-3/TRBV12-4; size: .; length: 12
DNA: TGTGCCAGCAGTTTATGGACAGACGAGCAGTACTTC; CDR3: CASSLWTDEQYF; J: TRBJ2-7; D: .; V: TRBV28; size: many; length: 12
DNA: TGTGCCAGCAGTTTAGAGGGCAGGGGGCGCACTCTGGGAAACACCATATATTTT; CDR3: CASSLEGRGRTLGNTIYF; J: TRBJ1-3; D: TRBD1; V: TRBV12-3/TRBV12-4; size: few; length: 18
DNA: TGCAGTGCTAGAACTTTGACAGGGGATCTCATCCAGCCCCAGCATTTT; CDR3: CSARTLTGDLIQPQHF; J: TRBJ1-5; D: TRBD1; V: TRBV20-1; size: .; length: 16
DNA: TGTGCCTGTTCACTCACCTTCTACACCGGGGAGCTGTTTTTT; CDR3: CACSLTFYTGELFF; J: TRBJ2-2; D: .; V: TRBV30; size: many; length: 14
DNA: TGCGCCAGCAGCTTAGATACAGGGTTGGATACGCAGTATTTT; CDR3: CASSLDTGLDTQYF; J: TRBJ2-3; D: .; V: TRBV11-3; size: .; length: 14
DNA: TGTGCCACCAGTGAGCTGGTTCCGGGAGTTGGCACAGATACGCAGTATTTT; CDR3: CATSELVPGVGTDTQYF; J: TRBJ2-3; D: .; V: TRBV24-1; size: few; length: 17
DNA: TGTGCCAGCAGCTTCTCTACAGGGGGGAATTCACCCCTCCACTTT; CDR3: CASSFSTGGNSPLHF; J: TRBJ1-6; D: TRBD1; V: TRBV7-3; size: .; length: 15
DNA: TGCAGTGCTAGGGTAACACCGGGACAGAAACCCTACAATGAGCAGTTCTTC; CDR3: CSARVTPGQKPYNEQFF; J: TRBJ2-1; D: TRBD1; V: TRBV20-1; size: .; length: 17
DNA: TGTGCCAGCAGCGCCGGACTAGTAGGAGCCTACGAGCAGTACTTC; CDR3: CASSAGLVGAYEQYF; J: TRBJ2-7; D: TRBD2; V: TRBV2; size: many; length: 15
DNA: TGTGCCAGCAGTTTATCTTTTGGGGGAGCCTGGACCGGGGAGCTGTTTTTT; CDR3: CASSLSFGGAWTGELFF; J: TRBJ2-2; D: .; V: TRBV27; size: few; length: 17
DNA: TGTGCCAGCAGCTCGACGACTAGCGGGACTTTGCCAGATACGCAGTATTTT; CDR3: CASSSTTSGTLPDTQYF; J: TRBJ2-3; D: TRBD2; V: TRBV7-9; size: .; length: 17
DNA: TGTGCCAGCAGCGTAGGTGGATTAACCCTTGGTGAAGCTTTCTTT; CDR3: CASSVGGLTLGEAFF; J: TRBJ1-1; D: .; V: TRBV9; size: few; length: 15
DNA: TGTGCCACCAGCTTGGGCAGCGGGAGACCAGATACGCAGTATTTT; CDR3: CATSLGSGRPDTQYF; J: TRBJ2-3; D: TRBD2; V: TRBV24-1; size: few; length: 15
DNA: TGCAGTGCTCCCCGTCTCGGAGGAAACACCGGGGAGCTGTTTTTT; CDR3: CSAPRLGGNTGELFF; J: TRBJ2-2; D: .; V: TRBV20-1; size: .; length: 15
DNA: TGTGCCAGCAGTTTCGGGGGCGTTCTCGGTGATGAGCAGTTCTTC; CDR3: CASSFGGVLGDEQFF; J: TRBJ2-1; D: .; V: TRBV12-3/TRBV12-4; size: .; length: 15
DNA: TGTGCCACCAGCGAAATTGACAGGGACTATCAGCCCCAGCATTTT; CDR3: CATSEIDRDYQPQHF; J: TRBJ1-5; D: TRBD1; V: TRBV15; size: few; length: 15
DNA: TGTGCCAGCAGCAGACAAGCGGGAGGCGCCCGAGGTGAGCAGTTCTTC; CDR3: CASSRQAGGARGEQFF; J: TRBJ2-1; D: TRBD2; V: TRBV7-3; size: few; length: 16
DNA: TGTGCCAGCAGCTCCCCTTTAGGGCTAGCGCAGTACAATGAGCAGTTCTTC; CDR3: CASSSPLGLAQYNEQFF; J: TRBJ2-1; D: .; V: TRBV7-9; size: .; length: 17
DNA: TGTGCCAGTAGTAGGGAAGCAACCACACAGGAGACCCAGTACTTC; CDR3: CASSREATTQETQYF; J: TRBJ2-5; D: .; V: TRBV19; size: few; length: 15
DNA: TGTGCCAGCAGCTTAGCCTCGGGGGGCGAGGAGACCCAGTACTTC; CDR3: CASSLASGGEETQYF; J: TRBJ2-5; D: .; V: TRBV7-9; size: .; length: 15
DNA: TGTGCCAGCAGCCAACTGGAAATAGCGGCGAGGGAGACAAAAGAGACCCAGTACTTC; CDR3: CASSQLEIAARETKETQYF; J: TRBJ2-5; D: .; V: TRBV3-1; size: .; length: 19